This TCR beta chain is from a study of blood T cell repertoires in COVID-19. Two negative PCRs, clearance, or symptom resolution had been documented for recovered Cohort 3 donors. The CDR3 runs to 13 residues. Trimming removed 3 bases from V and 7 bases from J, with 10 bases in between. Germline CDR1 and CDR2: SGHVS and FQNEAQ. The repertoire was sequenced with immunoSEQ multiplex PCR; TCRdb's copy has only in-frame clones and lacks some. The sample holds some 200,000 clones, 87% seen once. The TCR was taken from a woman aged 25 to 39 who had recovered from COVID-19. This sequence joins TRBV7-8 and TRBJ1-5, with D possibly matching TRBD1 (6 bases). Sequencing was done on a sample of PBMCs or T cells enriched from blood (not recorded which). DNA of the CDR3: TGTGCCAGCAGCTTCCGACAGGACCAGCCCCAGCATTTT. It is translated as CASSFRQDQPQHF.